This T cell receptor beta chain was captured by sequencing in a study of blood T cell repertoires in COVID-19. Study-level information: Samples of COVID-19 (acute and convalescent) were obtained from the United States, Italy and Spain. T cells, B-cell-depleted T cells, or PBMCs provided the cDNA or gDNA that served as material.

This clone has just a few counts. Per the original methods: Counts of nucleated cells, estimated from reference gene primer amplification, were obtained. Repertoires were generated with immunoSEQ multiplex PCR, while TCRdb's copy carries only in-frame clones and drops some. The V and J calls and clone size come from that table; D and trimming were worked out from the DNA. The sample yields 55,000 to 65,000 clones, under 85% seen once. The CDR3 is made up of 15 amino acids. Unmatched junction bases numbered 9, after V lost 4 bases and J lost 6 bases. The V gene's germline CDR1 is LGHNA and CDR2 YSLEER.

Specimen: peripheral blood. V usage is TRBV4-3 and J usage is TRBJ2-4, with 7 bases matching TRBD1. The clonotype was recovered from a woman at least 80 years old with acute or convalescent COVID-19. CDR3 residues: CASSPKTGDPNIQYF. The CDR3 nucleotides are TGCGCCAGCAGCCCGAAAACAGGGGATCCAAACATTCAGTACTTC.